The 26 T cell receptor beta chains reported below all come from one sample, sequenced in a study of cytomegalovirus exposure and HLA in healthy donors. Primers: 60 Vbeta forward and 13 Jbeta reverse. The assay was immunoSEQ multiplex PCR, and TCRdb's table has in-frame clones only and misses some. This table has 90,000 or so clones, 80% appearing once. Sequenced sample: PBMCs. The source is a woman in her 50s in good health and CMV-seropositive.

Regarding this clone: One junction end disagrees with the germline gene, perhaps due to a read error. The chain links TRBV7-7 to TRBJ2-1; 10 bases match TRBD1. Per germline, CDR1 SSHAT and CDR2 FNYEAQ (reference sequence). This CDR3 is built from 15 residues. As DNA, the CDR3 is TGTGCTAGCAGCTCCGGGACAGGGGCCGGGAATGAGCAGTTCTTC. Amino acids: CASSSGTGAGNEQFF.

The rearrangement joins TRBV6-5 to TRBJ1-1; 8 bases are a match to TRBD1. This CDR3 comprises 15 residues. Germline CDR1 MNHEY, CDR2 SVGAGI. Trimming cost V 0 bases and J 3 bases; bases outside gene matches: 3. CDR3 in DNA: TGTGCCAGCAGTTACTCAGACAGGGGCTACACTGAAGCTTTCTTT. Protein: CASSYSDRGYTEAFF.

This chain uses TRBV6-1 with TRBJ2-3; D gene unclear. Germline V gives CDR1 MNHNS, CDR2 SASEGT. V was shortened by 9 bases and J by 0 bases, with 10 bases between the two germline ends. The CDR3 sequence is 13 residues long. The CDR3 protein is CASQARSTDTQYF. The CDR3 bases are TGTGCCAGTCAGGCCAGAAGCACAGATACGCAGTATTTT.

CDR3 protein: CASSTAQGWTSGRAPTEQFF. The CDR3 DNA reads as TGTGCCAGCAGTACGGCTCAAGGATGGACTAGCGGGAGGGCCCCCACTGAGCAGTTCTTC. The chain has TRBV27 and TRBJ2-1; 15 bases are a match to TRBD2. CDR1 is MNHEY, CDR2 SMNVEV, per germline (reference sequence). The length of the CDR3 is 20 residues. Trimming at V came to 5 bases and at J to 9 bases, leaving 20 bases not matched to a gene.

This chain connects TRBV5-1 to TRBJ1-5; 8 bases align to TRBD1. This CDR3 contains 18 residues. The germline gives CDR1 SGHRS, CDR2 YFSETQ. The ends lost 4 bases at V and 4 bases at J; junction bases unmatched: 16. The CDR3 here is CASSPGPPQGGKNQPQHF. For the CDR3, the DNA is TGCGCCAGCAGCCCCGGTCCCCCACAGGGGGGGAAGAATCAGCCCCAGCATTTT.

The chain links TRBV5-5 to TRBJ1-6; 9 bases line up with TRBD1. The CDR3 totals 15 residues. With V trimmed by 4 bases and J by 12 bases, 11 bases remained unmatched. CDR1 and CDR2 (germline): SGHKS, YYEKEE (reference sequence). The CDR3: CASSGGTGLSEPLHF. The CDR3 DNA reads TGTGCCAGCAGCGGCGGGACAGGGCTATCAGAACCCCTCCACTTT. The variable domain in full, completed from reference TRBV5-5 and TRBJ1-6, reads DAGVTQSPTHLIKTRGQQVTLRCSPISGHKSVSWYQQVLGQGPQFIFQYYEKEERGRGNFPDRFSARQFPNYSSELNVNALLLGDSALYLCASSGGTGLSEPLHFGNGTRLTVT.

The DNA for the CDR3 is TGTGCCAGCAATGAGCGGGGCTACGAGCAGTACTTC. Protein product: CASNERGYEQYF. The chain combines TRBV6-1 with TRBJ2-7; 7 bases line up with TRBD2. V was clipped by 7 bases and J by 3 bases; unmatched bases: 3. The CDR3 covers 12 residues. The germline gives CDR1 MNHNS, CDR2 SASEGT.

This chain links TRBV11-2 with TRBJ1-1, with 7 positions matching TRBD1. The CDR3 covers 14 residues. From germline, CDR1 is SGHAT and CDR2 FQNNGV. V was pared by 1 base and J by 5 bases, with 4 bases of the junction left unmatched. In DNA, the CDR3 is TGTGCCAGCAGCTTAGCCGAACAGGGGACTGAAGCTTTCTTT. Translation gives CASSLAEQGTEAFF.

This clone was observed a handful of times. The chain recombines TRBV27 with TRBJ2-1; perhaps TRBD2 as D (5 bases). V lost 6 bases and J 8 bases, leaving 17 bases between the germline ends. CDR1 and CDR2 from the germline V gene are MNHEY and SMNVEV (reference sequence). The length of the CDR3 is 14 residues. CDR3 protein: CASRTSGYRDEQFF. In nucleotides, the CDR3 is TGTGCCAGCAGGACGTCGGGGTATCGAGATGAGCAGTTCTTC.

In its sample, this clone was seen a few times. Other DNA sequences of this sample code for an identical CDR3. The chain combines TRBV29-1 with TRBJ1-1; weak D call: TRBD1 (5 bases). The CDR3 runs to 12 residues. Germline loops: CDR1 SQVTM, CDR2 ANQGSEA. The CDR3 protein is CTAGRRGTEAFF. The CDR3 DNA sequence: TGCACCGCGGGACGGCGTGGCACTGAAGCTTTCTTT.

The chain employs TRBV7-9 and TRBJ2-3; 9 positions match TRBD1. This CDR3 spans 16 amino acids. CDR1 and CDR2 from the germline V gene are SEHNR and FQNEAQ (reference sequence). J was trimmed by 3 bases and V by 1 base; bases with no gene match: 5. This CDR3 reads CASSLEGDRATDTQYF. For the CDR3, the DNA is TGTGCCAGCAGCTTAGAGGGGGACAGGGCTACAGATACGCAGTATTTT.

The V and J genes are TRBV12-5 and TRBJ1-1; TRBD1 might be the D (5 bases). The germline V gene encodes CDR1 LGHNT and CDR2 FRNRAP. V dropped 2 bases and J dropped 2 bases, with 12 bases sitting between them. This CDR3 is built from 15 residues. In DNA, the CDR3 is TGTGCTAGTGGTTTGACGTCGGGGGTAAACACTGAAGCTTTCTTT. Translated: CASGLTSGVNTEAFF.

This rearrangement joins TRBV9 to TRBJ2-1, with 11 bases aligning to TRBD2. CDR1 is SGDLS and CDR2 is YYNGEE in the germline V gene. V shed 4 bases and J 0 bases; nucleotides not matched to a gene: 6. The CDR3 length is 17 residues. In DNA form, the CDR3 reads TGTGCCAGCAGCTCTGGGACTAGCGGTATCTCCTACAATGAGCAGTTCTTC. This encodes CASSSGTSGISYNEQFF.

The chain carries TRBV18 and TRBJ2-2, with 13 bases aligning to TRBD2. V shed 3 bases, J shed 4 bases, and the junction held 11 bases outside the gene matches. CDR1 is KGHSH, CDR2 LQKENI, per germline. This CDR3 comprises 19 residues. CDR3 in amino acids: CASSPPLLAGGLITGELFF. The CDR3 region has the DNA TGTGCCAGCTCACCCCCCCTACTAGCGGGGGGGCTCATCACCGGGGAGCTGTTTTTT.

This CDR3 reads CASSRFSTGVYEQYV. CDR3 nucleotides: TGCGCCAGCAGCCGTTTCAGTACAGGAGTCTACGAGCAGTACGTC. The chain is built from TRBV4-1 and TRBJ2-7; tentatively, D is TRBD1 (5 bases). The V and J ends lost 4 bases and 3 bases respectively, with 16 bases between them. The CDR3 runs 15 residues. The V gene's germline CDR1 is MGHRA and CDR2 YSYEKL.

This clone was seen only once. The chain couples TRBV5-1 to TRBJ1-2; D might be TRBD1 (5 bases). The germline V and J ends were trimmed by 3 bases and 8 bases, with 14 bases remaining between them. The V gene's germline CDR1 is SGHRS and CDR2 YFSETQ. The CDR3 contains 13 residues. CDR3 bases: TGCGCCAGCAGCTGGGAGGACCACAGGGGCTACACCTTC. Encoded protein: CASSWEDHRGYTF.

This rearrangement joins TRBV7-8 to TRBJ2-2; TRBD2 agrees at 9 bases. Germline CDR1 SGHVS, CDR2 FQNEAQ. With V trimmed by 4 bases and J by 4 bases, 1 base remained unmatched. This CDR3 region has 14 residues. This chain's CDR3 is CASSWRGGTGELFF. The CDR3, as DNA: TGTGCCAGCAGCTGGCGGGGGGGCACCGGGGAGCTGTTTTTT.

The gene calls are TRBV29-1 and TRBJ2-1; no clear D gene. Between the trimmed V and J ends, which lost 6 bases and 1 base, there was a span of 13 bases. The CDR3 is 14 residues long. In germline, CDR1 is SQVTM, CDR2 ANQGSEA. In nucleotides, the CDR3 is TGCAGCGTGGGTTCGACGAGGTCCTACAATGAGCAGTTCTTC. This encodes CSVGSTRSYNEQFF.

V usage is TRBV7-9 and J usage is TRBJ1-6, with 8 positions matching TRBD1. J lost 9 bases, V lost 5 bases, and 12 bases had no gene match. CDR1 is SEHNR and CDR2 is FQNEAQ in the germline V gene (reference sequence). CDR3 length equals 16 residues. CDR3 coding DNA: TGTGCCAGCAGCCCCGCCGGGACAGGAATTGCTTCACCCCTCCACTTT. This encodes CASSPAGTGIASPLHF.

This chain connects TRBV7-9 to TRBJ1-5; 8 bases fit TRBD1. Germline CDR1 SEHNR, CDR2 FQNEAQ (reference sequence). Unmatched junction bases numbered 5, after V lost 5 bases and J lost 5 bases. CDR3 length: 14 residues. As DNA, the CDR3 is TGTGCCAGCAGCGCAGGGGGCTTGGATCAGCCCCAGCATTTT. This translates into CASSAGGLDQPQHF.

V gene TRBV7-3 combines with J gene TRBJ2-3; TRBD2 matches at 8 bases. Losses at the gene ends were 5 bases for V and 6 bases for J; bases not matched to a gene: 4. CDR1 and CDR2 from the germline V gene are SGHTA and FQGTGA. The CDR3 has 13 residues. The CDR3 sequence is CASSQGLADTQYF. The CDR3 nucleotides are TGTGCCAGCAGCCAAGGACTAGCCGATACGCAGTATTTT.

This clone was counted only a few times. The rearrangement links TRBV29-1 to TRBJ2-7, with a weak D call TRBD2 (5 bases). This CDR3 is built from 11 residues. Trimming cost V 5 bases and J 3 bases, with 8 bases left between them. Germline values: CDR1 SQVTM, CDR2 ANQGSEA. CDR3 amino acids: CSVSGNYEQYF. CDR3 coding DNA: TGCAGCGTTTCGGGGAACTACGAGCAGTACTTC.

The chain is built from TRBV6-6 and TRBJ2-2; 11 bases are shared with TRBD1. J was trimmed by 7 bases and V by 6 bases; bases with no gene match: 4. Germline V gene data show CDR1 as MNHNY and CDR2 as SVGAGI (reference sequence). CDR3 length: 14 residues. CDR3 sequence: CASRGQGAHGELFF. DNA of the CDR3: TGTGCCAGCAGAGGACAGGGGGCGCACGGGGAGCTGTTTTTT.

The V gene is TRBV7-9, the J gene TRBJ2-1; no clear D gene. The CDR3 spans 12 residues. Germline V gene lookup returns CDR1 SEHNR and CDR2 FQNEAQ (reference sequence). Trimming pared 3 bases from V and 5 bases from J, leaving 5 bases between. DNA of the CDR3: TGTGCCAGCAGCTTCGTTAACAATGAGCAGTTCTTC. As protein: CASSFVNNEQFF.

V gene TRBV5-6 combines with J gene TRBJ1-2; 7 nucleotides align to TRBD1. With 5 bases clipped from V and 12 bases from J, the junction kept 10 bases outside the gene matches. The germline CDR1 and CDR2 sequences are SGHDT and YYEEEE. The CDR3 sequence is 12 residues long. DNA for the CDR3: TGTGCCAGCAGTCCGCAGGGGGATACTAACACCTTC. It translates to CASSPQGDTNTF.

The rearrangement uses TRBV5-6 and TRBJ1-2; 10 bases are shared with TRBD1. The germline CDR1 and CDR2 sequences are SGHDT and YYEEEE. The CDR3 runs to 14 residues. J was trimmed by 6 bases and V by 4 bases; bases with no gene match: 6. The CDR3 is CASSRWDRGDGYTF. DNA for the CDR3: TGTGCCAGCAGCCGGTGGGACAGGGGTGATGGCTACACCTTC. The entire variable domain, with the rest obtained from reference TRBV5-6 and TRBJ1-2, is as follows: DAGVTQSPTHLIKTRGQQVTLRCSPKSGHDTVSWYQQALGQGPQFIFQYYEEEERQRGNFPDRFSGHQFPNYSSELNVNALLLGDSALYLCASSRWDRGDGYTFGSGTRLTVV.